The 10 T cell receptor beta chains in this list originate from one sample, sequenced in a study of blood T cell repertoires in COVID-19 (dated by TCRdb to 2020 to 2021). Receptor amplification or capture employed the immunoSEQ multiplex PCR assay. TCRdb's version of the immuneACCESS table is confined to in-frame rearrangements and falls short of the full clone set. An unresolved V gene accounts for under half of the shortfall where checked; the remainder is of unknown origin. The sample table holds fewer than 350,000 clones, of which about nine tenths were seen once. The top ten constitute roughly 5.2% of the sample. Sample: PBMCs or T cells enriched from blood (not recorded which). These receptors were obtained from a man in his 60s who had recovered from COVID-19.

J is TRBJ2-5 and V is TRBV7-2, with D possibly TRBD2 on 5 matching bases. V was shortened by 1 base and J by 1 base, with 7 bases between the two germline ends. Germline lookup yields CDR1 SGHTA and CDR2 FQGNSA. CDR3 length: 14 residues. Here the CDR3 DNA reads TGTGCCAGCAGCTTAGGGCTAGCCCAAGAGACCCAGTACTTC. This codes for CASSLGLAQETQYF.

J is TRBJ1-6 and V is TRBV27, with D perhaps matching TRBD1 (5 bases). CDR3 length: 15 residues. The V and J ends lost 5 bases and 10 bases respectively, with 18 bases between them. Germline CDR1 reads MNHEY; CDR2 reads SMNVEV (reference sequence). The CDR3 here is CASSPSVGRGSPLHF. In DNA form, the CDR3 reads TGTGCCAGCAGTCCCTCCGTCGGTCGGGGGTCACCCCTCCACTTT.

The genes are TRBV29-1 and TRBJ2-3, with TRBD2 matching over 7 bases. Trimming took 0 bases from V and 7 from J; bases not matched to a gene: 7. The CDR3 consists of 14 residues. Looked up from germline, CDR1 is SQVTM and CDR2 is ANQGSEA. CDR3 loop: CSVEDIREGNTQYF. Written as DNA, the CDR3 is TGCAGCGTTGAAGATATAAGGGAGGGGAATACGCAGTATTTT.

The gene calls are TRBV9 and TRBJ1-4, with D possibly being TRBD1 (6 bases). V lost 4 bases and J 8 bases, leaving 21 bases between the germline ends. CDR1 is SGDLS, CDR2 YYNGEE, per germline. The length of the CDR3 is 16 residues. The CDR3 reads CASSHLTGGQREKLFF. DNA for the CDR3: TGTGCCAGCAGCCACCTAACGGGGGGGCAACGAGAAAAACTGTTTTTT.

This chain connects TRBV7-3 to TRBJ2-2; 9 bases agree with TRBD1. V shed 5 bases, J shed 2 bases, and the junction held 6 bases outside the gene matches. The CDR3 sequence is 16 residues long. Germline CDR1 reads SGHTA; CDR2 reads FQGTGA. The CDR3 bases are TGTGCCAGCAGCACACCGGGACAGGGAAACACCGGGGAGCTGTTTTTT. Translation: CASSTPGQGNTGELFF.

This clone occurred once. This chain uses TRBV28 with TRBJ2-7, with 7 bases that match TRBD2. This CDR3 is built from 16 residues. The trim removed 6 bases at V and 0 bases at J, leaving 11 bases unmatched. Germline V gene lookup returns CDR1 MDHEN and CDR2 SYDVKM. DNA of the CDR3: TGTGCCAGCAGGAGAAGGGAGGGCAGGAGCTCCTACGAGCAGTACTTC. Translated, it gives CASRRREGRSSYEQYF.

DNA for the CDR3: TGTGCCAGCAGTTTGGGGGGGGCGAGCAATCAGCCCCAGCATTTT. The encoded protein is CASSLGGASNQPQHF. The rearrangement links TRBV28 to TRBJ1-5; the D gene is possibly TRBD1 (6 bases). The germline V and J ends were trimmed by 3 bases and 1 base, with 10 bases remaining between them. The CDR3 sequence is 15 residues long. From germline, CDR1 is MDHEN and CDR2 SYDVKM.

The chain has TRBV27 and TRBJ1-1; D uncertain. From germline, CDR1 is MNHEY and CDR2 SMNVEV (reference sequence). CDR3 length equals 16 residues. Deletions cut 6 bases from V and 0 bases from J, with 17 bases between. The CDR3 spells CASSPMQGVMNTEAFF. CDR3 nucleotide sequence: TGTGCCAGCAGCCCAATGCAAGGAGTCATGAACACTGAAGCTTTCTTT.

The chain uses TRBV9 and TRBJ2-7; D perhaps matches TRBD1 (6 bases). The CDR3 has 13 amino acids. CDR1 SGDLS and CDR2 YYNGEE come from the germline V gene. Trimming left V 1 base short and J 4 bases short, with 9 bases between. CDR3 sequence (DNA): TGTGCCAGCAGCGTACATGGGACATACGAGCAGTACTTC. Protein product: CASSVHGTYEQYF. Full variable domain (remainder filled in from reference TRBV9 and TRBJ2-7): DSGVTQTPKHLITATGQRVTLRCSPRSGDLSVYWYQQSLDQGLQFLIQYYNGEERAKGNILERFSAQQFPDLHSELNLSSLELGDSALYFCASSVHGTYEQYFGPGTRLTVT.

This chain uses TRBV20-1 with TRBJ2-5; 8 positions agree with TRBD2. J gave up 13 bases and V 2 bases, and 6 bases lay outside the gene matches. Germline CDR1 and CDR2: DFQATT and SNEGSKA (reference sequence). The CDR3 has 11 residues. CDR3 sequence (DNA): TGCAGTGCTAGATCGGAGGGACTAGGGTACTTC. It encodes CSARSEGLGYF.